Shown below are 20 T cell receptor beta chains from a single sample sequenced in a study of OX40 agonist ivuxolimab in advanced cancers. Clones were read by immunoSEQ multiplex PCR, and TCRdb kept only the in-frame ones, dropping some. This sample carries about 56,000 clones, roughly nine tenths of them seen once, and the ten largest clones take roughly 11%. The sequencing here drew on CD4+ or CD8+ T cells sorted from blood, taken in a trial of the OX40 agonist ivuxolimab. The receptors here all came from an adult with an advanced solid tumor such as melanoma, head and neck, liver or kidney cancer.

V usage is TRBV12-2 and J usage is TRBJ2-3; whether TRBD2, the table's D call, matches the DNA was not checked. TRBV12-2 is deemed a pseudogene. The CDR3 is 23 residues long. The chain's CDR3 is CASRLAGRSSGGDVGKSTDTQYF. CDR3 nucleotide sequence: TGTGCAAGTCGCTTAGCTGGTAGGTCTAGCGGGGGGGATGTTGGTAAAAGCACAGATACGCAGTATTTT.

The chain joins TRBV5-4 to TRBJ1-1; 7 bases align to TRBD1. The germline gives CDR1 SGHNT, CDR2 YYREEE (reference sequence). Unmatched junction bases numbered 4, after V lost 0 bases and J lost 2 bases. The length of the CDR3 is 15 residues. The CDR3 DNA is TGTGCCAGCAGCTTGGGTCCAGGGGGAAACACTGAAGCTTTCTTT. Amino acids: CASSLGPGGNTEAFF.

The genes are TRBV15 and TRBJ2-2, with D perhaps TRBD2 (7 bases). Trimming removed 3 bases at V and 3 bases at J, with 14 bases between. Germline CDR1 reads LNHNV; CDR2 reads YYDKDF (reference sequence). The CDR3 consists of 16 residues. The CDR3: CATSRRRGPDTGELFF. CDR3 DNA sequence: TGTGCCACCAGCAGGCGGCGGGGGCCCGACACCGGGGAGCTGTTTTTT.

This rearrangement joins TRBV28 to TRBJ1-5; D unclear. CDR3 size: 12 residues. The germline V gene has CDR1 MDHEN and CDR2 SYDVKM. Trimming took 8 bases from V and 1 from J, leaving 6 bases between them. CDR3 sequence (DNA): TGTGCCAGCCGGGTAAGCAATCAGCCCCAGCATTTT. Translated: CASRVSNQPQHF.

V gene TRBV12-5 combines with J gene TRBJ2-4; 12 bases are shared with TRBD1. The CDR3 has 15 residues. The junction had 7 bases not matched to a gene; V was cut back by 5 bases and J by 8 bases. Germline CDR1 reads LGHNT; CDR2 reads FRNRAP. The CDR3 bases are TGTGCTAGTGGTCCCGGGACAGGGGGCGCGGACATTCAGTACTTC. Its translation is CASGPGTGGADIQYF.

The V call is TRBV19, the J call TRBJ2-2; TRBD1 might be the D (5 bases). The germline V gene encodes CDR1 LNHDA and CDR2 SQIVND (reference sequence). The CDR3 has 14 amino acids. V dropped 4 bases and J dropped 1 base, with 7 bases sitting between them. The CDR3 region is CASSSTGNTGELFF. CDR3 nucleotide sequence: TGTGCCAGTAGTAGCACAGGGAACACCGGGGAGCTGTTTTTT. The full variable domain, with the rest looked up from reference TRBV19 and TRBJ2-2, is DGGITQSPKYLFRKEGQNVTLSCEQNLNHDAMYWYRQDPGQGLRLIYYSQIVNDFQKGDIAEGYSVSREKKESFPLTVTSAQKNPTAFYLCASSSTGNTGELFFGEGSRLTVL.

The J gene is TRBJ1-1, the V gene TRBV7-3, with a possible D match to TRBD1 (6 bases). There are 13 residues in the CDR3. V gave up 4 bases and J gave up 1 base, with 7 bases separating them. Germline V gene data show CDR1 as SGHTA and CDR2 as FQGTGA. Written as DNA, the CDR3 is TGTGCCAGCAGCTCACAGGGGAACACTGAAGCTTTCTTT. Translating it yields CASSSQGNTEAFF.

The chain couples TRBV7-2 to TRBJ1-4; no reliable D call. Between the trimmed V and J ends, which lost 5 bases and 0 bases, there was a span of 13 bases. CDR1 and CDR2 (germline): SGHTA, FQGNSA. This CDR3 comprises 16 residues. This chain's CDR3 is CASSQQAAATNEKLFF. The CDR3 nucleotides read TGTGCCAGCAGCCAGCAGGCGGCGGCAACTAATGAAAAACTGTTTTTT.

The gene calls are TRBV5-3 and TRBJ1-1, with a possible D match to TRBD1 (6 bases). TRBV5-3 is filed as an ORF, its function uncertain. The CDR3 is made up of 16 amino acids. Trimming removed 0 bases from V and 3 bases from J, with 15 bases in between. CDR3 DNA sequence: TGTGCCAGAAGCTTGGATAGGGGGGGGCGAGACACTGAAGCTTTCTTT. It is translated as CARSLDRGGRDTEAFF.

The rearrangement uses TRBV30 and TRBJ1-2, with 7 bases aligning to TRBD1. The CDR3 runs 14 residues. Germline CDR1 is GTSNPN and CDR2 is SVGIG (reference sequence). V lost 3 bases, J lost 4 bases, and 8 bases stayed unmatched. The CDR3: CAWRQTGTIYGYTF. The DNA for the CDR3 is TGTGCCTGGAGGCAGACAGGGACCATCTATGGCTACACCTTC. Together with reference TRBV30 and TRBJ1-2, the CDR3 gives the full variable domain: SQTIHQWPATLVQPVGSPLSLECTVEGTSNPNLYWYRQAAGRGLQLLFYSVGIGQISSEVPQNLSASRPQDRQFILSSKKLLLSDSGFYLCAWRQTGTIYGYTFGSGTRLTVV.

J is TRBJ2-7 and V is TRBV4-2; 7 bases map to TRBD1. The CDR3 covers 16 residues. Germline V gives CDR1 LGHNA, CDR2 YNFKEQ. Trimming removed 0 bases from V and 7 bases from J; junction bases left unmatched: 12. CDR3 in amino acids: CASSQDGPTGAGEQYF. The CDR3 region has the DNA TGTGCCAGCAGCCAAGATGGGCCCACAGGGGCGGGTGAGCAGTACTTC.

The gene calls are TRBV28 and TRBJ2-1; 7 positions match TRBD2. The germline CDR1 and CDR2 sequences are MDHEN and SYDVKM. This CDR3 has 17 residues. With V trimmed by 0 bases and J by 3 bases, 8 bases remained unmatched. The CDR3 nucleotides are TGTGCCAGCAGTTTATGGGCTAGCGGTCCCCTCTACAATGAGCAGTTCTTC. Protein: CASSLWASGPLYNEQFF.

This clone appeared once. The rearrangement links TRBV5-1 to TRBJ2-5, with D maybe TRBD1 (5 bases). V was clipped by 4 bases and J by 2 bases, with 15 bases between them. From germline, CDR1 is SGHRS and CDR2 YFSETQ. This CDR3 region has 15 residues. The CDR3 DNA is TGCGCCAGCAGCGCACAGGCAGGGTCTCAAGAGACCCAGTACTTC. This translates into CASSAQAGSQETQYF.

The chain is built from TRBV29-1 and TRBJ2-5; 8 nucleotides line up with TRBD1. The CDR3 consists of 13 residues. The germline CDR1 and CDR2 sequences are SQVTM and ANQGSEA. The V segment lost 5 bases and the J segment 7 bases; nucleotides outside the gene matches: 9. The CDR3 sequence is CSVNPGQGGTQYF. The CDR3 DNA follows: TGCAGCGTTAATCCTGGACAGGGCGGGACCCAGTACTTC.

This chain links TRBV7-9 with TRBJ2-7; the D gene is possibly TRBD2 (5 bases). The CDR3 spans 14 residues. Germline V CDR1 and CDR2: SEHNR, FQNEAQ (reference sequence). V was pared by 5 bases and J by 1 base, with 12 bases between. This CDR3 reads CASSPGGISYEQYF. CDR3 DNA: TGTGCCAGCAGCCCCGGAGGTATTTCCTACGAGCAGTACTTC.

The chain combines TRBV7-2 with TRBJ1-1, with D possibly TRBD1 on 5 matching bases. The CDR3 runs 14 residues. Germline values: CDR1 SGHTA, CDR2 FQGNSA. With 1 base removed from V and 5 bases from J, the gap between germline ends came to 11 bases. CDR3 protein: CASSLGWGGTEAFF. Written as DNA, the CDR3 is TGTGCCAGCAGCTTAGGGTGGGGCGGGACTGAAGCTTTCTTT.

The genes are TRBV19 and TRBJ2-3; 8 nucleotides line up with TRBD1. The V gene end was trimmed by 1 base and the J gene end by 3 bases; junction bases not matched to a gene: 3. The CDR3 loop spans 15 amino acids. CDR1 is LNHDA and CDR2 is SQIVND in the germline V gene (reference sequence). As DNA, the CDR3 is TGTGCCAGTAGTATAGCGGGACAGGTGACAGATACGCAGTATTTT. Amino acids: CASSIAGQVTDTQYF.

V gene TRBV7-9 combines with J gene TRBJ1-2; D not certain. Trimming removed 1 base from V and 8 bases from J, with 8 bases in between. The CDR3 consists of 12 residues. Germline V gene data show CDR1 as SEHNR and CDR2 as FQNEAQ (reference sequence). This CDR3 is CASSLEDRGYTF. Here the CDR3 DNA reads TGTGCCAGCAGCTTAGAAGATCGGGGCTACACCTTC.

The chain is built from TRBV27 and TRBJ1-3; D is uncertain. V shed 6 bases and J shed 4 bases, with 10 bases lying between them. Germline V gene data show CDR1 as MNHEY and CDR2 as SMNVEV (reference sequence). This CDR3 region has 13 residues. CDR3 DNA: TGTGCCAGCAGCGCCGGAGGGGGAAACACCATATATTTT. Amino acids: CASSAGGGNTIYF.

This sequence joins TRBV10-3 and TRBJ2-7; D may match TRBD1 or TRBD2 (5 bases each). V lost 9 bases and J lost 7, with 16 bases in between. The CDR3 spans 12 residues. Germline lookup yields CDR1 ENHRY and CDR2 SYGVKD. CDR3 protein: CAMGPEPGEQYF. As DNA, the CDR3 is TGTGCCATGGGACCCGAGCCAGGAGAGCAGTACTTC.